This is a list of T cell receptor beta chains from one sample in a study of T cell responses to AZD1222 COVID-19 vaccine. Generated by immunoSEQ multiplex PCR, the TCRdb table keeps only in-frame clones and is missing some. The table shows some 97,000 clones, with approximately 87% occurring only once. The sequencing here drew on peripheral blood, taken on day 0 of MenACWY control vaccination. These TCRs come from an adult in good health. Each CDR3 is given with its conserved first and last residue. The D gene is left open where the match is weak. Rows give clone size only sometimes, using once, few, many, or a class for an expanded clone.

V gene	D gene	J gene	clone size	CDR3 DNA	CDR3 protein
TRBV10-3	TRBD1	TRBJ1-1	-	TGTGCCATCAGACGAACAGGGGAGGACACTGAAGCTTTCTTT	CAIRRTGEDTEAFF
TRBV14	TRBD1	TRBJ1-5	once	TGTGCCAGCAGCCTCGGACAGGGGGGGCCCGATTGGAGCAATCAGCCCCAGCATTTT	CASSLGQGGPDWSNQPQHF
TRBV9	-	TRBJ2-7	-	TGTGCCAGCAGCGCCTCCGGGACCAGGGGTTACGAGCAGTACTTC	CASSASGTRGYEQYF
TRBV6-5	-	TRBJ1-2	few	TGTGCCAGCAGTCGGGACGGAGGAACCTATGGCTACACCTTC	CASSRDGGTYGYTF
TRBV19	-	TRBJ1-2	once	TGTGCCAGGGGACGGGACGGCCGAAAGCTCTATGGCTACACCTTC	CARGRDGRKLYGYTF
TRBV30	-	TRBJ1-3	-	TGTGCCTGGAGTGTAATGGCAGGAGGAAACACCATATATTTT	CAWSVMAGGNTIYF
TRBV18	TRBD1	TRBJ2-3	-	TGTGCCAGCTCTCTGGGACAGGGGGCAGGAGATACGCAGTATTTT	CASSLGQGAGDTQYF
TRBV10-3	TRBD1	TRBJ2-7	-	TGTGCCATTGGGACAGATAGCTACGAGCAGTACTTC	CAIGTDSYEQYF
TRBV29-1	TRBD2	TRBJ2-1	-	TGCAGCGTTGAGGATAGCGGGGGGCATGAGCAGTTCTTC	CSVEDSGGHEQFF
TRBV27	TRBD2	TRBJ2-1	few	TGTGCCACCAGGCTAGCGGGAGTTGGGTACAATGAGCAGTTCTTC	CATRLAGVGYNEQFF
TRBV4-2	TRBD1	TRBJ2-7	-	TGTGCCAGCAGCCAAGAAGGACAGGGGTCCTACGAGCAGTACTTC	CASSQEGQGSYEQYF
TRBV5-5	-	TRBJ2-3	-	TGTGCCAGCAGCTTCAAAGATACGCAGTATTTT	CASSFKDTQYF
TRBV25-1	-	TRBJ1-4	-	TGTGCCAGCACGGTCGGGGGGCTTAATGAAAAACTGTTTTTT	CASTVGGLNEKLFF
TRBV4-1	-	TRBJ2-7	-	TGCGCCAGCAGCCAAGGCAGGGGGCGGCGGGGGCCAGGGACAAACGAGCAGTACTTC	CASSQGRGRRGPGTNEQYF
TRBV21-1	-	TRBJ2-7	-	TGTGCCAGCAGCAGCCGACAGGGGAGGTTAGGGCAGTACTTC	CASSSRQGRLGQYF
TRBV6-5	-	TRBJ2-1	-	TGTGCCAGCAGTTCGGCGGCGGGGCTGATGTTCTTC	CASSSAAGLMFF
TRBV7-2	TRBD1	TRBJ1-2	-	TGTGCCAGCAGCTTGTCGGGACAGGCTTATGGCTACACCTTC	CASSLSGQAYGYTF
TRBV7-9	-	TRBJ1-6	-	TGTGCCAGCAGCTTAAATCTGCGGGACAACCGTAATTCACCCCTCCACTTT	CASSLNLRDNRNSPLHF
TRBV5-1	-	TRBJ2-3	-	TGCGCCAGCAGCTTGGTATGGGGAGATGGCACAGATACGCAGTATTTT	CASSLVWGDGTDTQYF
TRBV29-1	-	TRBJ1-5	-	TGCAGCGTTGGAGGGGGAGATCAGCCCCAGCATTTT	CSVGGGDQPQHF
TRBV5-1	-	TRBJ1-4	-	TGCGCCAGCAGCCCTACCTTCGTCCAGACGGGGAATGAAAAACTGTTTTTT	CASSPTFVQTGNEKLFF
TRBV10-3	TRBD1	TRBJ2-1	-	TGTGCCACCCAGGGGGATGCCGCCATGCGGAATGAGCAGTTCTTC	CATQGDAAMRNEQFF
TRBV3-1/TRBV3-2	TRBD2	TRBJ2-7	-	TGTGCCAGCAGCCAAGGAGGGCTAGCGGGAGCCTACGAGCAGTACTTC	CASSQGGLAGAYEQYF
TRBV5-1	-	TRBJ1-3	-	TGCGCCAGCAGCGAGACCCCAGGAAACACCATATATTTT	CASSETPGNTIYF
TRBV6-5	-	TRBJ1-4	-	TGTGCCAGCCTGCATCCAGCTAATGAAAAACTGTTTTTT	CASLHPANEKLFF
TRBV7-2	TRBD1	TRBJ1-1	-	TGTGCCAGCAGCATCCAGGGGGGCGGCACTGAAGCTTTCTTT	CASSIQGGGTEAFF
TRBV18	TRBD2	TRBJ2-2	-	TGTGCCAGCTCACGTTTAACTAGCGGGGTGACGAACACCGGGGAGCTGTTTTTT	CASSRLTSGVTNTGELFF
TRBV3-1/TRBV3-2	-	TRBJ2-7	-	TGTGCCAGCAGCCAAGCCCAAGGAGGGCTGGAGCAGTACTTC	CASSQAQGGLEQYF
TRBV6-5	TRBD2	TRBJ2-1	-	TGTGCCAGCAGCCGGACTAGCGGCCAGAGGGAGCAGTTCTTC	CASSRTSGQREQFF
TRBV5-1	TRBD2	TRBJ2-3	-	TGCGCCAGCACCCTGGGGGGTCTAGCGGGGCGAAGGGATACGCAGTATTTT	CASTLGGLAGRRDTQYF
TRBV28	TRBD1	TRBJ2-7	-	TGTGCCAGCAGTTTTTCTCAGGGGGCTGCGACCTACGAGCAGTACTTC	CASSFSQGAATYEQYF
TRBV6-5	TRBD1	TRBJ2-7	-	TGTCCCACCAAACAAACGGGACAGGTCTCCTACGAGCAGTACTTC	CPTKQTGQVSYEQYF
TRBV7-2	-	TRBJ1-6	-	TGTGCCAGCAGCTTCGGTAGCTCCTATAATTCACCCCTCCACTTT	CASSFGSSYNSPLHF
TRBV5-1	-	TRBJ1-4	-	TGCGCCAGCAGCCCTGGTGGGGGAACAACTAATGAAAAACTGTTTTTT	CASSPGGGTTNEKLFF
TRBV5-1	-	TRBJ2-7	-	TGCGCCAGCACGCGATCGGACGGATACTCCAGTTACGAGCAGTACTTC	CASTRSDGYSSYEQYF
TRBV5-8	-	TRBJ2-5	-	TGTGCCAGCAGCTTGGATGGACCGACGTTGAGAGAGACCCAGTACTTC	CASSLDGPTLRETQYF
TRBV30	-	TRBJ1-6	-	TGTGCCTGGAGTCGGTCGAATAATTCACCCCTCCACTTT	CAWSRSNNSPLHF
TRBV9	TRBD1	TRBJ2-7	-	TGTGCCAGCAGCGCGACAGGGGGTTCCGAGCAGTACTTC	CASSATGGSEQYF
TRBV9	TRBD1	TRBJ2-7	-	TGTGCCAGCAGCACCACAGGGGGTAGATCCTACGAGCAGTACTTC	CASSTTGGRSYEQYF
TRBV11-2	-	TRBJ2-1	-	TGTGCCAGCAGCTTAGACTTGGATGAGCAGTTCTTC	CASSLDLDEQFF
TRBV11-3	-	TRBJ2-3	-	TGTGCCAGCAGCGCTCGGACACGGGCCACAGATACGCAGTATTTT	CASSARTRATDTQYF
TRBV6-2/TRBV6-3	-	TRBJ1-5	few	TGTGCCAGCAGTTACTCAGGGGAGAATCAGCCCCAGCATTTT	CASSYSGENQPQHF
TRBV11-2	TRBD2	TRBJ2-1	-	TGTGCCAGCAACCACCCCGGCAAGCGGGAGTCGGGATTCTTC	CASNHPGKRESGFF
TRBV7-6	TRBD1	TRBJ2-7	-	TGTGCCAGCAGCAGAGGGACAGGGGGACCCTACGAGCAGTACTTC	CASSRGTGGPYEQYF
TRBV7-9	TRBD1	TRBJ1-1	-	TGTGCCAGCAGCCCGCAGGGGGAATGGAACACTGAAGCTTTCTTT	CASSPQGEWNTEAFF
TRBV4-3	TRBD2	TRBJ2-3	-	TGCGCCAGCAGCCAAGATGTTAGCGGGGGGGCTATCCCAGATACGCAGTATTTT	CASSQDVSGGAIPDTQYF
TRBV7-2	-	TRBJ2-2	-	TGTGCCAGCAGCTTAGTTGTGGGGAACACCGGGGAGCTGTTTTTT	CASSLVVGNTGELFF
TRBV28	-	TRBJ1-1	-	TGTGCCAGCAGTAGCGGACAAGGCCGCTCTTCTGAAGCTTTCTTT	CASSSGQGRSSEAFF
TRBV2	TRBD1	TRBJ1-2	-	TGTGCCAGCAATGATTGGACAGGCTCTACCTATGGCTACACCTTC	CASNDWTGSTYGYTF
TRBV7-9	TRBD2	TRBJ2-3	-	TGTGCCAGCAGCTTCTTTCTAGCGGGAAGCACAGATACGCAGTATTTT	CASSFFLAGSTDTQYF
TRBV12-3/TRBV12-4	-	TRBJ1-1	-	TGTGCCAGCAGTCCCGACGGACAGAGGATCGCTTTCTTT	CASSPDGQRIAFF
TRBV4-1	-	TRBJ2-7	-	TGCGCCAGCAGCCAAGGGCAGGAGACCTACGAGCAGTACTTC	CASSQGQETYEQYF
TRBV4-2	-	TRBJ1-3	-	TGTGCCAGCAGCCAAGAGGTAACCGGGGCCTACTCTGGAAACACCATATATTTT	CASSQEVTGAYSGNTIYF